This TCR beta chain was sequenced in a study of blood T cells in healthy people across ages (dated by TCRdb to 2015 to 2017). In terms of the full investigation: Template switching captured roughly one uniquely barcoded TCR beta cDNA molecule per two T cells in model experiments. To avoid experimental bias, donors of different ages were spread randomly across the sequencing lanes. For two donors (one aged 18 to 30 and one aged 80 or older), the study analyzed two additional independent replicas of 1 million unique cDNA reads from the same blood draw. The donors were split into four age groups: young (average around 16 years), middle-aged (39), aged (around 67) and long-lived (roughly 86). Using deep sequencing normalized with unique cDNA molecular identifiers, the study measured how TCR beta repertoire diversity changes with age. What the study reported, not specific to this receptor: Because profiling used bulk unsorted PBMCs, naive and antigen-experienced compartments could not be compared conclusively. The percentage of naive T cells measured by flow cytometry correlated strongly with observed TCR beta diversity. Compared with the aged group, the long-lived group had more naive CD4+ T cells, fewer expanded clones and increased TCR diversity, suggesting age selection. Total diversity estimates from one million sequenced T cells were considered lower bounds and underestimates. As age increased, observed TCR beta diversity per million T cells dropped in a roughly linear way, and a significant reduction was already evident by age 40. Because donor CMV infection status was unknown, age-related changes in expanded clonotypes were potentially confounded.

Receptor libraries were prepared by 5' RACE. The instrument given in TCRdb is Illumina HiSeq 2500. The second PCR ran for roughly 7 to 11 cycles and used a J-beta primer mix along with a sample-barcoded 5' primer. Each TCR beta cDNA molecule received a unique molecular identifier from a template-switch 5' adaptor carrying 12 random nucleotides. At least 2.5 million CDR3-containing paired-end reads were obtained from each sample. First-strand cDNA synthesis was performed from all RNA using the Mint cDNA synthesis kit, with priming by a TRBC-specific oligonucleotide. All cDNA was treated with uracil-DNA glycosylase and then went through a first 18-cycle PCR with the universal primers M1SS and BC2_uni_R. As for the authors' bioinformatics: For normalization, 1 million high-quality reads were randomly selected from each sample, with every read carrying a distinct molecular identifier. Instead of being binned into consensus sequences, reads that shared molecular identifiers were thrown out. MiTCR, with a Q25 quality threshold and the strictest error-elimination algorithm, was used for CDR3 identification, clonotype clustering and error correction. A nonparametric unseen species model using Euler transformation provided a lower-bound estimate of total TCR beta diversity. The raw public data were reprocessed by TCRdb itself: fastp quality trimming at Q25, MiXCR clonotype calling, in-frame beta chains only. Every entry covers one CDR3 protein and lists the most common genes and DNA from its rows. None of the V and J calls come from the authors' own analysis; TCRdb made them. In this sample the table shows nearly 800,000 distinct CDR3 sequences, 56% of which occur a single time. The ten largest make up roughly 24% of the sample.

Donors were a few dozen systemically healthy Caucasian individuals from Russia aged roughly 6 to 90 years. Each donor gave 8 to 10 milliliters of peripheral blood, collected into EDTA-treated Vacutainer tubes. Ficoll-Paque density-gradient centrifugation was used to isolate PBMCs, with at least 7 million per sample. Total RNA was extracted from PBMCs with Trizol reagent, with at least 6 micrograms obtained per sample. Naive CD45RAhigh/CD27high T cell percentages were measured by flow cytometry on a PBMC aliquot from every donor. This clonotype has a handful of counts. The target of this receptor is not known. Qualities for individual bases were not recorded, and no much larger clone is one base off. The CDR3 runs 17 amino acids, cysteine and phenylalanine included. Of the read, only the CDR3 DNA is kept; its 51 bases are in frame from base 1. CDR1 and CDR2 were assigned from the germline V gene as SGHNT and YENEEA. The V end loses 1 base and the J end loses 0 bases, and a stretch of 15 bases separates them.

The chain was built from TRBV11-3 and TRBJ2-5, with the D gene too uncertain to name. The sequence was obtained from a man aged 40-55 years in good health. The specimen was blood. The CDR3 in this case is CASSLGLAETYQETQYF. The DNA sequence reads TGTGCCAGCAGCTTAGGATTGGCGGAGACGTACCAAGAGACCCAGTACTTC.